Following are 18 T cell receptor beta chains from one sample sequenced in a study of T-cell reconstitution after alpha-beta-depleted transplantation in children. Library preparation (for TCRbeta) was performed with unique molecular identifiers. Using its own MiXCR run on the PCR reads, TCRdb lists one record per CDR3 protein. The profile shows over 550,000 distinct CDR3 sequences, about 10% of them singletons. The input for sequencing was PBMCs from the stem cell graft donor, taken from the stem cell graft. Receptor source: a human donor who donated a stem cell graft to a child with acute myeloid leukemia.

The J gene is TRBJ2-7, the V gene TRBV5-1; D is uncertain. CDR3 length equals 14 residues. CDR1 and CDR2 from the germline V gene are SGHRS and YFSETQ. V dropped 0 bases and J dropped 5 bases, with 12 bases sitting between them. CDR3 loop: CASSLEKGRDEQYF. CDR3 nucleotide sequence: TGCGCCAGCAGCTTGGAAAAGGGAAGGGACGAGCAGTACTTC.

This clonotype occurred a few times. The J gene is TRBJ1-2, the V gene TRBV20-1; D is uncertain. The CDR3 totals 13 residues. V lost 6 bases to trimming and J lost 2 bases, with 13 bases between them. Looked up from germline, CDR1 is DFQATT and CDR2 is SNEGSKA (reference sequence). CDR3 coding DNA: TGCAGTGCCACCCCTCAGGCAAACTATGGCTACACCTTC. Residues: CSATPQANYGYTF.

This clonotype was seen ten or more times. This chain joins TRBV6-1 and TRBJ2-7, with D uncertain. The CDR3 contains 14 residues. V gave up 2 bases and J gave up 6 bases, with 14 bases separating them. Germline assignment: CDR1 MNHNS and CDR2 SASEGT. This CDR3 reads CASSEMGSSGEQYF. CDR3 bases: TGTGCCAGCAGTGAAATGGGATCCTCTGGCGAGCAGTACTTC.

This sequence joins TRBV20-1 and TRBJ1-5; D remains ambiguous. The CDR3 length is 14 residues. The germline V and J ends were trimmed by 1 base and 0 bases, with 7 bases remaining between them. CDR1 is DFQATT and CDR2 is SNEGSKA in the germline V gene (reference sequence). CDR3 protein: CSARVHSSNQPQHF. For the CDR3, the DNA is TGCAGTGCTAGAGTCCACAGTAGCAATCAGCCCCAGCATTTT.

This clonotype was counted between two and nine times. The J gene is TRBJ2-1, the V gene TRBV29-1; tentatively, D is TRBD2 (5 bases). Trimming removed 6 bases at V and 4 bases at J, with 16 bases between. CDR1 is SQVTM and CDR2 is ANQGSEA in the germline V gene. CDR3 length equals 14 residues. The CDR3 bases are TGCAGCGTCCTACTCGAGGGAGTTTACAATGAGCAGTTCTTC. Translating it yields CSVLLEGVYNEQFF.

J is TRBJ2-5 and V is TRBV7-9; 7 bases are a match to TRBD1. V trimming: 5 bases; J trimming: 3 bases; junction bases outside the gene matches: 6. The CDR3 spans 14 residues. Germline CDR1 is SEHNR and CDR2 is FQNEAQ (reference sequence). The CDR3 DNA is TGTGCCAGCAGCCGGGGACAGTCGGAAGAGACCCAGTACTTC. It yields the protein CASSRGQSEETQYF.

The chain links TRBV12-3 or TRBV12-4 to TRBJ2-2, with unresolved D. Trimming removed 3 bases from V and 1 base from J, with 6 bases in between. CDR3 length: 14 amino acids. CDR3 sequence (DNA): TGTGCCAGCAGTTTTCTAGGGAACACCGGGGAGCTGTTTTTT. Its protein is CASSFLGNTGELFF.

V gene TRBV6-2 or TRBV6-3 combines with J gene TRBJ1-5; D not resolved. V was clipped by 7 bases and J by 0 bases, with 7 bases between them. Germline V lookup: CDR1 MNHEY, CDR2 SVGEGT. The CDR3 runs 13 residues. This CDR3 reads CASKDYSNQPQHF. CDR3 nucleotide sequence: TGTGCCAGCAAGGATTATAGCAATCAGCCCCAGCATTTT.

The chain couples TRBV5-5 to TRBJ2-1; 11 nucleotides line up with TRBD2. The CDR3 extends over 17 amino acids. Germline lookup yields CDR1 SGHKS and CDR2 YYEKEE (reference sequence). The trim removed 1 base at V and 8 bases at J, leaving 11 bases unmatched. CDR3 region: CASSLSLIAGGLDEQFF. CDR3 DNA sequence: TGTGCCAGCAGCTTGAGTTTAATAGCGGGAGGGCTGGATGAGCAGTTCTTC.

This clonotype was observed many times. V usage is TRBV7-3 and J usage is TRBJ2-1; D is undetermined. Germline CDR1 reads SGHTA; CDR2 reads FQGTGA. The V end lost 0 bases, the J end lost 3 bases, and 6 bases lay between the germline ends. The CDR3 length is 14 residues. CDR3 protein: CASSLTGDYNEQFF. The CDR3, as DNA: TGTGCCAGCAGCTTAACTGGGGACTACAATGAGCAGTTCTTC.

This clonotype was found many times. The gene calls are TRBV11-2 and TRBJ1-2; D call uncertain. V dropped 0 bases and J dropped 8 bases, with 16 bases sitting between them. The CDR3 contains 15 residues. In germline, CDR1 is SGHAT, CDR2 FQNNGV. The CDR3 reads CASSLDRTSSGGYTF. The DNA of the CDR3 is TGTGCCAGCAGCTTAGACCGGACGAGCTCGGGGGGCTACACCTTC.

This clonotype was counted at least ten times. As DNA, the CDR3 is TGTGCCAGCAGCTTAGCTGGTGGGAGGAGGCAGGAGACCCAGTACTTC. It specifies CASSLAGGRRQETQYF. The chain joins TRBV7-2 to TRBJ2-5; perhaps TRBD2 as D (6 bases). The germline gives CDR1 SGHTA, CDR2 FQGNSA. V was pared by 0 bases and J by 5 bases, with 16 bases between. The CDR3 is 16 amino acids.

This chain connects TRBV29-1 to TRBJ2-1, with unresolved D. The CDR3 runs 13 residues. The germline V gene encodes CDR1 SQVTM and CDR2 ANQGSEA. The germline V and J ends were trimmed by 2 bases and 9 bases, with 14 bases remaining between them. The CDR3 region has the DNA TGCAGCGTTGAATTACCGGGTGGCGGTGAGCAGTTCTTC. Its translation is CSVELPGGGEQFF.

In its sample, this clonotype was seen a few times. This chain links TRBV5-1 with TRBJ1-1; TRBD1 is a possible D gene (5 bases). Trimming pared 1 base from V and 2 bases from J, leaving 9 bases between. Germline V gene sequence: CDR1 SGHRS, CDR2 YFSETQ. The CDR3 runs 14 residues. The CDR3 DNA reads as TGCGCCAGCAGCTTGTGGCAGGGAAACACTGAAGCTTTCTTT. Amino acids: CASSLWQGNTEAFF. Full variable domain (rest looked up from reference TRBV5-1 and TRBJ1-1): KAGVTQTPRYLIKTRGQQVTLSCSPISGHRSVSWYQQTPGQGLQFLFEYFSETQRNKGNFPGRFSGRQFSNSRSEMNVSTLELGDSALYLCASSLWQGNTEAFFGQGTRLTVV.

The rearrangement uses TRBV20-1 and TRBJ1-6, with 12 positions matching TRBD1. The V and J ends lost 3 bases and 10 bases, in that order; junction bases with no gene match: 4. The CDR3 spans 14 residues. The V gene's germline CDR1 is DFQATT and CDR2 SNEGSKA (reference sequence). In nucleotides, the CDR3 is TGCAGTGCTAGGGAGGGACAGGGGGCATCACCCCTCCACTTT. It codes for CSAREGQGASPLHF.

CDR3 region: CASNRGRDEKLFF. In DNA, the CDR3 is TGTGCCAGCAACAGGGGGCGCGATGAAAAACTGTTTTTT. V and J are TRBV7-9 and TRBJ1-4, with 9 bases lining up with TRBD1. The CDR3 sequence is 13 residues long. Per the germline V gene, CDR1 is SEHNR and CDR2 is FQNEAQ (reference sequence). The V and J ends lost 7 bases and 6 bases, in that order; junction bases with no gene match: 3.

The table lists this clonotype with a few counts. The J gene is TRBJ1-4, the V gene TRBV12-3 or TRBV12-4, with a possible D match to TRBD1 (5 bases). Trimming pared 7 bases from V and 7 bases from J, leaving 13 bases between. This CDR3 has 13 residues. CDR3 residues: CASTRTSGEKLFF. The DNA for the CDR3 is TGTGCCAGCACCAGGACATCGGGTGAAAAACTGTTTTTT.

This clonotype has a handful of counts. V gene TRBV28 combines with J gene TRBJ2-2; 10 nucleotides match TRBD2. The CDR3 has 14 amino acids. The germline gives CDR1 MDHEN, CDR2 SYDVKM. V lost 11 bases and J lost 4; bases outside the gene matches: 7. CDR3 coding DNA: TGTGCCGGGGGCCTAGCGGGAGTCACCGGGGAGCTGTTTTTT. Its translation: CAGGLAGVTGELFF.